The clone carrying this T cell receptor (beta chain) was detected many times. Its cognate antigen is unknown. This entry comes from a study of CD8 T cells in ankylosing spondylitis. Study-wide results and caveats: What appeared characteristic of ankylosing spondylitis blood was a TCR beta motif of fewer than ten highly homologous variants. Significant enrichment of disease-linked clones was reportedly seen in matched ankylosing spondylitis synovial fluid.

Germline V lookup: CDR1 MGHRA, CDR2 YSYEKL. The CDR3 runs to 13 residues. Trimming cost V 4 bases and J 3 bases, with 6 bases left between them. TCRdb reanalysed the 5' RACE reads using MiXCR and keeps one entry per CDR3 protein. The sample records some 140,000 distinct CDR3 sequences, 7.3% being singletons. This receptor was taken from a female donor with ankylosing spondylitis or in good health (not recorded which). The chain recombines TRBV4-1 with TRBJ1-4, with D unclear. Material: blood, either unsorted or a sorted T cell fraction (not recorded which). The CDR3 is CASSRWANEKLFF. The CDR3 DNA follows: TGCGCCAGCAGCCGATGGGCTAATGAAAAACTGTTTTTT.